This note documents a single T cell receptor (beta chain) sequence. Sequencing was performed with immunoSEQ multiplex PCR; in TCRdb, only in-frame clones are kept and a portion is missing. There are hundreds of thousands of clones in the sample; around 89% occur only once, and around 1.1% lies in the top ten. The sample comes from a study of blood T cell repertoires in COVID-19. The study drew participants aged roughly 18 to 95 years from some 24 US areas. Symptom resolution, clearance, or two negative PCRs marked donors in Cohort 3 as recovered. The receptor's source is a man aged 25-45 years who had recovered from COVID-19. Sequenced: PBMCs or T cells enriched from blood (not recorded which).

This chain's CDR3 is CAISDPDRLEAFF. The CDR3 DNA is TGTGCCATCAGTGATCCCGACAGACTCGAAGCTTTCTTT. The chain links TRBV10-3 to TRBJ1-1; weak D call: TRBD1 (5 bases). Trimming removed 3 bases from V and 8 bases from J, with 13 bases in between. This CDR3 has 13 amino acids. Germline V lookup: CDR1 ENHRY, CDR2 SYGVKD.